The entry below gives a single T cell receptor (beta chain) sequence along with its context. This record belongs to a study of blood T cell repertoires in COVID-19. The repertoire was sequenced with immunoSEQ multiplex PCR; TCRdb's copy has only in-frame clones and lacks some. The sample has around 300,000 clones, 70% to 90% seen once; the top ten hold 6% to 6.5%. CDR3 size: 15 residues. Deletions cut 0 bases from V and 7 bases from J, with 10 bases between. Germline CDR1 reads SGHAT; CDR2 reads FQNNGV. The sequenced sample was PBMCs or T cells enriched from blood (not recorded which). The chain carries TRBV11-2 and TRBJ1-6; D ambiguous. This clonotype was sampled from a woman in her 40s who had recovered from COVID-19. DNA for the CDR3: TGTGCCAGCAGCTTAGATTTACGGAGAAATTCACCCCTCCACTTT. Translating it yields CASSLDLRRNSPLHF.